This entry lists 26 T cell receptor beta chains sequenced from one sample in a study of CD8 T cells in ankylosing spondylitis. Regarding the study as a whole: In ankylosing spondylitis blood, a motif of roughly eight highly homologous TCR beta variants appeared characteristic.

TCRdb re-analysed the 5' RACE reads in MiXCR, keeping a single row per CDR3 protein. The table has around 430,000 distinct CDR3 sequences, roughly 18% seen once; the top ten hold 0.85% to 1.3%. The antigens these receptors bind are not known. Sequencing was carried out using blood, either unsorted or a sorted T cell fraction (not recorded which). The receptors shown here come from a male donor with ankylosing spondylitis.

In its sample, this clonotype was seen once. The J gene is TRBJ2-3, the V gene TRBV7-2; D gene uncertain. Germline V gene data show CDR1 as SGHTA and CDR2 as FQGNSA. The length of the CDR3 is 14 residues. Trimming removed 5 bases at V and 2 bases at J, with 11 bases between. The CDR3 nucleotides are TGTGCCAGCAGCCCCAGGCTCTACACAGATACGCAGTATTTT. It translates to CASSPRLYTDTQYF.

The chain links TRBV20-1 to TRBJ2-7; the D gene is possibly TRBD1 (6 bases). The CDR3 consists of 14 residues. Trimming took off 0 bases at V and 5 bases at J, with 14 bases between the two ends. In germline, CDR1 is DFQATT, CDR2 SNEGSKA (reference sequence). The CDR3 DNA reads as TGCAGTGCTAGAGATGTCTCCAGGGGCCACGAGCAGTACTTC. It specifies CSARDVSRGHEQYF.

This clonotype showed up many times. V is TRBV12-3 or TRBV12-4 and J is TRBJ1-1; D might be TRBD1 (6 bases). V was cut by 7 bases and J by 1 base, with 13 bases left in between. This CDR3 is built from 14 residues. The CDR3 is CASKGLGANTEAFF. CDR3 sequence (DNA): TGTGCCAGCAAGGGGTTGGGGGCGAACACTGAAGCTTTCTTT.

This clonotype was counted a few times. This rearrangement joins TRBV9 to TRBJ2-4; D not resolved. The CDR3 spans 14 residues. Per germline, CDR1 SGDLS and CDR2 YYNGEE. V dropped 3 bases and J dropped 3 bases, with 10 bases sitting between them. CDR3 sequence: CASSARVDKNIQYF. CDR3 coding DNA: TGTGCCAGCAGCGCCCGCGTGGACAAAAACATTCAGTACTTC.

The chain is built from TRBV5-1 and TRBJ2-7; maybe TRBD2 (6 bases). The V end was cut by 3 bases, the J end by 6 bases, with 16 bases between. The CDR3 has 14 amino acids. Germline V CDR1 and CDR2: SGHRS, YFSETQ. CDR3 sequence: CASSWGVQGGEQYF. The DNA of the CDR3 is TGCGCCAGCAGCTGGGGGGTGCAGGGTGGCGAGCAGTACTTC.

The table lists this clonotype with a few counts. The chain couples TRBV11-2 to TRBJ1-1; D might be TRBD1 (5 bases). The ends were cut back, 5 bases at V and 5 bases at J, with 18 bases in the middle. This CDR3 has 15 residues. The germline V gene has CDR1 SGHAT and CDR2 FQNNGV. This CDR3 is CASSPDFLGGTEAFF. The CDR3, as DNA: TGTGCCAGCAGCCCGGACTTTTTGGGGGGTACTGAAGCTTTCTTT.

The CDR3 region is CSATKREGLHEQYF. The CDR3 bases are TGCAGTGCTACGAAGCGGGAGGGCCTCCACGAGCAGTACTTC. This chain joins TRBV20-1 and TRBJ2-7; 10 nucleotides match TRBD2. Trimming took 4 bases from V and 5 from J; bases not matched to a gene: 8. Germline CDR1 DFQATT, CDR2 SNEGSKA (reference sequence). This CDR3 contains 14 residues.

The chain combines TRBV5-1 with TRBJ2-1; TRBD2 matches 9 bases. CDR3 length: 20 residues. Trimming removed 5 bases from V and 0 bases from J; junction bases left unmatched: 18. Germline-derived CDR1 and CDR2 are SGHRS and YFSETQ. This chain's CDR3 is CASRFPPSSGGSSSYNEQFF. CDR3 DNA sequence: TGCGCCAGCAGATTCCCCCCTTCGAGCGGGGGGTCGAGCTCCTACAATGAGCAGTTCTTC.

This chain links TRBV10-3 with TRBJ1-1; D gene unclear. V lost 4 bases and J lost 4, with 7 bases in between. The CDR3 is 12 amino acids. In germline, CDR1 is ENHRY, CDR2 SYGVKD. This chain's CDR3 is CAISVSGTEAFF. The CDR3 nucleotides are TGTGCCATCAGTGTCTCGGGCACTGAAGCTTTCTTT.

This clonotype has a handful of counts. The rearrangement joins TRBV28 to TRBJ2-7; 13 bases are shared with TRBD2. Germline V gene sequence: CDR1 MDHEN, CDR2 SYDVKM. The CDR3 runs 15 residues. With 6 bases clipped from V and 3 bases from J, the junction kept 5 bases outside the gene matches. This CDR3 is CASRDWTSGSYEQYF. CDR3 sequence (DNA): TGTGCCAGCAGGGACTGGACTAGCGGGAGCTACGAGCAGTACTTC.

This chain uses TRBV30 with TRBJ2-1; D call uncertain. Germline-derived CDR1 and CDR2 are GTSNPN and SVGIG (reference sequence). V was trimmed by 7 bases and J by 5 bases, leaving 12 bases between them. The CDR3 runs 12 residues. The CDR3 protein is CASNPYDNEQFF. CDR3 nucleotides: TGTGCCTCCAATCCTTATGACAATGAGCAGTTCTTC.

The chain uses TRBV24-1 and TRBJ2-3, with D maybe TRBD1 (5 bases). Trimming stripped 3 bases from V and 1 base from J, with 10 bases between. The CDR3 is 15 amino acids. CDR1 and CDR2 (germline): KGHDR, SFDVKD. CDR3 bases: TGTGCCACCAGTGATCCCCGGACACGCACAGATACGCAGTATTTT. Translating it yields CATSDPRTRTDTQYF.

This clonotype was detected only a few times. The chain employs TRBV18 and TRBJ2-5; D is ambiguous. Germline V CDR1 and CDR2: KGHSH, LQKENI. This CDR3 has 13 residues. The V gene lost 6 bases and the J gene lost 5 bases, with 13 bases spanning the gap. The CDR3 is CASSSGIAETQYF. The CDR3 DNA reads as TGTGCCAGCTCCTCGGGCATTGCGGAGACCCAGTACTTC. Complete variable domain (other parts from reference TRBV18 and TRBJ2-5): NAGVMQNPRHLVRRRGQEARLRCSPMKGHSHVYWYRQLPEEGLKFMVYLQKENIIDESGMPKERFSAEFPKEGPSILRIQQVVRGDSAAYFCASSSGIAETQYFGPGTRLLVL.

This clonotype was found a few times. The gene calls are TRBV5-1 and TRBJ2-7; weak D call: TRBD2 (6 bases). The CDR3 extends over 17 amino acids. V was cut by 0 bases and J by 4 bases, with 20 bases left in between. The germline V gene has CDR1 SGHRS and CDR2 YFSETQ. In DNA, the CDR3 is TGCGCCAGCAGCTTGGATCCCATCGGGAGTGGAACGTACGAGCAGTACTTC. As protein: CASSLDPIGSGTYEQYF.

This chain connects TRBV6-5 to TRBJ2-2, with 7 bases that match TRBD1. The ends lost 2 bases at V and 2 bases at J; junction bases unmatched: 2. The CDR3 contains 15 residues. Germline loops: CDR1 MNHEY, CDR2 SVGAGI. For the CDR3, the DNA is TGTGCCAGCAGTTACGACAGGGCAAACACCGGGGAGCTGTTTTTT. Protein product: CASSYDRANTGELFF.

The rearrangement links TRBV2 to TRBJ2-2; possible D gene TRBD1, 5 bases. V dropped 6 bases and J dropped 7 bases, with 12 bases sitting between them. CDR3 length: 13 amino acids. In germline, CDR1 is SNHLY, CDR2 FYNNEI. The CDR3 DNA reads as TGTGCCAGCAGACTCGGACAAGTCGGGGAGCTGTTTTTT. It codes for CASRLGQVGELFF.

This clonotype was counted between two and nine times. CDR3 sequence: CSVGFGGHATNEKLFF. The CDR3 DNA follows: TGCAGCGTTGGCTTCGGGGGGCACGCAACTAATGAAAAACTGTTTTTT. The chain joins TRBV29-1 to TRBJ1-4; perhaps TRBD1 as D (6 bases). The CDR3 has 16 amino acids. Looked up from germline, CDR1 is SQVTM and CDR2 is ANQGSEA. The V and J ends lost 4 bases and 0 bases respectively, with 15 bases between them.

This clonotype was recorded a few times. The chain links TRBV19 to TRBJ1-5; the D gene is possibly TRBD1 (5 bases). The CDR3 spans 14 residues. The V gene lost 10 bases and the J gene lost 5 bases, with 18 bases spanning the gap. Per the germline V gene, CDR1 is LNHDA and CDR2 is SQIVND (reference sequence). CDR3 in DNA: TGTGCCACTCGGGACCCCACCGGTCATCAGCCCCAGCATTTT. Protein: CATRDPTGHQPQHF.

This clonotype has a handful of counts. The rearrangement links TRBV12-3 or TRBV12-4 to TRBJ2-2; the match to TRBD2 covers 9 bases. With V trimmed by 7 bases and J by 4 bases, 7 bases remained unmatched. CDR3 size: 15 residues. The CDR3 nucleotides read TGTGCCAGCACCATAGCGGGGGCGGGCACCGGGGAGCTGTTTTTT. It encodes CASTIAGAGTGELFF.

J is TRBJ2-3 and V is TRBV7-2; no clear D gene. V lost 1 base and J 2 bases, leaving 7 bases between the germline ends. The CDR3 totals 14 residues. Germline CDR1 SGHTA, CDR2 FQGNSA. CDR3: CASSLVATTDTQYF. CDR3 bases: TGTGCCAGCAGCTTAGTCGCGACCACAGATACGCAGTATTTT. Using reference TRBV7-2 and TRBJ2-3 for the parts outside the CDR3, the full variable domain is GAGVSQSPSNKVTEKGKDVELRCDPISGHTALYWYRQSLGQGLEFLIYFQGNSAPDKSGLPSDRFSAERTGGSVSTLTIQRTQQEDSAVYLCASSLVATTDTQYFGPGTRLTVL.

V is TRBV2 and J is TRBJ1-5; D gene unclear. Germline V lookup: CDR1 SNHLY, CDR2 FYNNEI. With 2 bases removed from V and 0 bases from J, the gap between germline ends came to 11 bases. The CDR3 has 16 amino acids. The CDR3 DNA reads TGTGCCAGCAGTGAATTGGGGAGCCTTAGCAATCAGCCCCAGCATTTT. Residues: CASSELGSLSNQPQHF.

In its sample, this clonotype was seen a few times. The rearrangement joins TRBV19 to TRBJ2-3, with D tentatively TRBD1 (6 bases). With 3 bases removed from V and 0 bases from J, the gap between germline ends came to 13 bases. The CDR3 has 16 residues. In germline, CDR1 is LNHDA, CDR2 SQIVND (reference sequence). The CDR3, as DNA: TGTGCCAGTAGTATGTCTGGACAGTTCAGCACAGATACGCAGTATTTT. Encoded protein: CASSMSGQFSTDTQYF.

This clonotype turned up a few times. J is TRBJ2-3 and V is TRBV3-1; 8 bases are shared with TRBD2. The CDR3 has 15 residues. V shed 5 bases, J shed 5 bases, and the junction held 9 bases outside the gene matches. CDR1 is LGHDT, CDR2 YNNKEL, per germline (reference sequence). The CDR3 DNA follows: TGTGCCAGCAGCGTTCTAGCGGGCCCTAGAGATACGCAGTATTTT. Protein sequence: CASSVLAGPRDTQYF.

The rearrangement uses TRBV7-2 and TRBJ2-1; a weak D match, TRBD1 (5 bases). Trimming removed 7 bases at V and 5 bases at J, with 15 bases between. This CDR3 is built from 14 residues. CDR1 and CDR2 from the germline V gene are SGHTA and FQGNSA. The CDR3 DNA is TGTGCCAGCACGACCTCGGACACAAACAATGAGCAGTTCTTC. Its protein product is CASTTSDTNNEQFF.

This chain uses TRBV6-5 with TRBJ2-7, with 8 positions matching TRBD2. The J segment lost 0 bases and the V segment lost 4 bases, leaving 14 bases of the junction unmatched. This CDR3 contains 18 residues. The germline V gene encodes CDR1 MNHEY and CDR2 SVGAGI. In DNA, the CDR3 is TGTGCCAGCAGTTTAATCGTACTAGCGGAGACCAGCTCCTACGAGCAGTACTTC. As protein: CASSLIVLAETSSYEQYF.

This clonotype was recorded at least ten times. This rearrangement joins TRBV29-1 to TRBJ1-3; D is uncertain. V was shortened by 4 bases and J by 8 bases, with 6 bases between the two germline ends. This CDR3 spans 10 amino acids. Germline V gene data show CDR1 as SQVTM and CDR2 as ANQGSEA. The CDR3 sequence: CSVVRDTIYF. Here the CDR3 DNA reads TGCAGCGTTGTTCGTGACACCATATATTTT.